This TCR beta chain emerged from a study of blood T cell repertoires in COVID-19. About the research overall: From T cells, B-cell-depleted T cells, or PBMCs came the material, which was cDNA or gDNA.

Original processing methods: Counts of nucleated cells, estimated from reference gene primer amplification, were obtained. The data were produced by immunoSEQ multiplex PCR, yet TCRdb's version contains in-frame clones alone and is incomplete. Clonal size and the V and J genes are those of that table, whereas D and trimming came from the DNA. The data contain about 300,000 clones, roughly 85% of them singletons. This receptor was identified in a woman in her 30s who had been exposed to COVID-19. Input material: PBMCs or T cells enriched from blood (not recorded which).

CDR3 in amino acids: CSVEGGGGISGGYTF. DNA of the CDR3: TGCAGCGTTGAAGGTGGCGGCGGAATATCGGGTGGCTACACCTTC. The V gene is TRBV29-1, the J gene TRBJ1-2; D ambiguous. CDR1 and CDR2 (germline): SQVTM, ANQGSEA. CDR3 length: 15 residues. V lost 1 base and J 7 bases, leaving 19 bases between the germline ends.